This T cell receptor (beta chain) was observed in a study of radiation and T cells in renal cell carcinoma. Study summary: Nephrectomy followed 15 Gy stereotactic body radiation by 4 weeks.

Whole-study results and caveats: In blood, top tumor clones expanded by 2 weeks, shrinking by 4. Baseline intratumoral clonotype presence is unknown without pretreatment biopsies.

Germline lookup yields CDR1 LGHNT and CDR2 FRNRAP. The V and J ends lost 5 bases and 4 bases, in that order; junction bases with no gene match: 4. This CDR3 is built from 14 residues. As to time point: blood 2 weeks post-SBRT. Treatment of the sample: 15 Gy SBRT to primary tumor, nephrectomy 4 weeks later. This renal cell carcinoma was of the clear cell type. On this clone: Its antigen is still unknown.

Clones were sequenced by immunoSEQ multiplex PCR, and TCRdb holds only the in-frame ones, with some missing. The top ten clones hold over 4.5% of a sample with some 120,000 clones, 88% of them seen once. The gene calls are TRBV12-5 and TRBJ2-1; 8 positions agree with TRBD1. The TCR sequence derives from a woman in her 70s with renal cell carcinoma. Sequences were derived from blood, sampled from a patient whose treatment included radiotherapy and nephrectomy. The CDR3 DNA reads TGTGCTAGTGGTCGACAGGGGTCGTACAATGAGCAGTTCTTC. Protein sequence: CASGRQGSYNEQFF.